This T cell receptor beta chain came from a study of blood T cell repertoires in COVID-19. In the study overall: Whether acute or convalescent, the COVID-19 samples came from the United States, Italy and Spain.

How the authors handled the data: The authors estimated nucleated cell counts from reference gene primer amplification. Only in-frame clones appear in the TCRdb table, and some are missing; sequencing was by immunoSEQ multiplex PCR. V and J calls and clone size are those listed in that table; D and trimming were worked out from the DNA. The sample yields roughly 410,000 clones, more than 70% seen once. The germline gives CDR1 LNHDA, CDR2 SQIVND (reference sequence). CDR3 length equals 13 residues. Deletions cut 5 bases from V and 3 bases from J, with 11 bases between. The clonotype was recovered from a man aged 35 to 55 with acute or convalescent COVID-19. The chain couples TRBV19 to TRBJ2-7; D is possibly TRBD2 (5 bases). The sequenced material came from peripheral blood. CDR3 sequence (DNA): TGTGCCAGTAGTCCCCGGGATTTCTACGAGCAGTACTTC. Translation gives CASSPRDFYEQYF.